This passage covers 21 T cell receptor beta chains from one sample sequenced in a study of blood T cells in healthy people across ages. Alongside a J-beta primer mix, a sample-barcoded 5' primer served in a second PCR lasting about 6 to 12 cycles. TCRdb re-derived calls from the 5' RACE reads in MiXCR, one entry per CDR3 protein. The table records 1.5 million to 2 million distinct CDR3 sequences, around 50% of them present only once. The sequenced sample was blood. These receptor sequences come from a middle-aged woman in good health.

This clonotype came up a few times. V usage is TRBV3-1 and J usage is TRBJ2-5, with 10 bases matching TRBD1. The germline gives CDR1 LGHDT, CDR2 YNNKEL (reference sequence). V lost 4 bases and J lost 5; bases outside the gene matches: 7. The CDR3 length is 15 residues. The CDR3 reads CASSPRDRGSETQYF. In nucleotides, the CDR3 is TGTGCCAGCAGCCCCCGGGACAGGGGTAGTGAGACCCAGTACTTC.

The chain combines TRBV4-2 with TRBJ2-1, with TRBD2 identical over 12 bases. Germline CDR1 LGHNA, CDR2 YNFKEQ. V dropped 1 base and J dropped 9; count of bases not matched to a gene: 7. This CDR3 is built from 16 residues. CDR3 coding DNA: TGTGCCAGCAGCCAAGCTTCTAGCGGGGGGGCGCCTGAGCAGTTCTTC. Translated: CASSQASSGGAPEQFF.

This chain links TRBV4-3 with TRBJ2-3, with 7 nucleotides matching TRBD1. J was trimmed by 5 bases and V by 5 bases; bases with no gene match: 13. The CDR3 has 16 residues. Germline CDR1 reads LGHNA; CDR2 reads YSLEER. Written as DNA, the CDR3 is TGCGCCAGCAGCTCACCGAACAGGGGTGGAAGAGATACGCAGTATTTT. Protein product: CASSSPNRGGRDTQYF.

This clonotype showed up many times. The rearrangement uses TRBV9 and TRBJ2-2, with 8 positions matching TRBD2. CDR3 size: 16 residues. In germline, CDR1 is SGDLS, CDR2 YYNGEE. With 3 bases clipped from V and 2 bases from J, the junction kept 6 bases outside the gene matches. The CDR3 coding sequence is TGTGCCAGCAGCGGGATAGCGGGGTTTAACACCGGGGAGCTGTTTTTT. It encodes CASSGIAGFNTGELFF.

The chain recombines TRBV5-1 with TRBJ2-3, with TRBD1 as a possible D gene (5 bases). V was clipped by 4 bases and J by 4 bases, with 16 bases between them. In germline, CDR1 is SGHRS, CDR2 YFSETQ. This CDR3 spans 15 amino acids. The CDR3 coding sequence is TGCGCCAGCAGCGGCCTGGACACAGGAGCAGATACGCAGTATTTT. Protein sequence: CASSGLDTGADTQYF.

V gene TRBV6-2 or TRBV6-3 combines with J gene TRBJ1-5, with TRBD1 matching 9 bases. Germline-derived CDR1 and CDR2 are MNHEY and SVGEGT. The junction had 3 bases not matched to a gene; V was cut back by 0 bases and J by 9 bases. The CDR3 has 14 amino acids. The CDR3 bases are TGTGCCAGCAGTTACTCGGGGACAGGGAGGCCCCAGCATTTT. The encoded protein is CASSYSGTGRPQHF.

This chain connects TRBV29-1 to TRBJ2-5; D not resolved. Near its end, the DNA agrees better with TRBJ2-1, so the J call may be wrong. CDR1 and CDR2 (germline): SQVTM, ANQGSEA. The CDR3 has 12 residues. The CDR3 DNA reads as TGCAGCGTTTCCGGTGCCCAAGAGACCCAGTTCTTC. It specifies CSVSGAQETQFF.

J is TRBJ1-2 and V is TRBV28; a possible D gene is TRBD1 (6 bases). CDR1 is MDHEN, CDR2 SYDVKM, per germline. The CDR3 is 16 amino acids. V dropped 6 bases and J dropped 4 bases, with 21 bases sitting between them. CDR3 DNA sequence: TGTGCCAGCAGCACCCTCGGGGGCGGGGCGATCTATGGCTACACCTTC. It encodes CASSTLGGGAIYGYTF.

V gene TRBV20-1 combines with J gene TRBJ1-3; tentative D call: TRBD1 (5 bases). The V gene's germline CDR1 is DFQATT and CDR2 SNEGSKA (reference sequence). CDR3 length equals 12 residues. CDR3 sequence (DNA): TGCAGGGTCCGGGGGGTGGGAAACACCATATATTTT. Its protein product is CRVRGVGNTIYF.

CDR3 sequence (DNA): TGTGCCAGCATGCGGGGGGCTTCCCGCACAGATACGCAGTATTTT. Amino acid sequence: CASMRGASRTDTQYF. The V call is TRBV6-1, the J call TRBJ2-3; 8 bases agree with TRBD2. Per the germline V gene, CDR1 is MNHNS and CDR2 is SASEGT. V was clipped by 7 bases and J by 1 base; unmatched bases: 7. The CDR3 runs to 15 residues.

The chain combines TRBV20-1 with TRBJ2-3; TRBD2 aligns across 9 bases. Per germline, CDR1 DFQATT and CDR2 SNEGSKA (reference sequence). The CDR3 spans 14 residues. The CDR3 spells CSFRASGAIDTQYF. In nucleotides, the CDR3 is TGCAGCTTTCGGGCTAGCGGGGCGATAGATACGCAGTATTTT.

This rearrangement joins TRBV7-9 to TRBJ2-5, with TRBD2 matching 8 bases. Unmatched junction bases numbered 9, after V lost 5 bases and J lost 4 bases. Germline lookup yields CDR1 SEHNR and CDR2 FQNEAQ (reference sequence). The CDR3 has 15 residues. CDR3 DNA sequence: TGTGCCAGCAGCCCTTGGCGGGGGGCCACAGAGACCCAGTACTTC. Residues: CASSPWRGATETQYF.

This chain connects TRBV9 to TRBJ2-7; D remains ambiguous. This CDR3 has 15 amino acids. Looked up from germline, CDR1 is SGDLS and CDR2 is YYNGEE. V was clipped by 3 bases and J by 2 bases, with 15 bases between them. DNA of the CDR3: TGTGCCAGCAGCGAGGGCCTTTCAGACCCCTACGAGCAGTACTTC. This translates into CASSEGLSDPYEQYF.

The chain recombines TRBV7-9 with TRBJ2-4; TRBD2 agrees at 8 bases. Per germline, CDR1 SEHNR and CDR2 FQNEAQ (reference sequence). V lost 2 bases, J lost 4 bases, and 10 bases stayed unmatched. The CDR3 has 17 amino acids. This CDR3 reads CASSLFQRGLSKNIQYF. The CDR3 DNA reads TGTGCCAGCAGCTTATTCCAGCGGGGGCTCAGTAAAAACATTCAGTACTTC.

The chain recombines TRBV2 with TRBJ2-4; D is undetermined. This CDR3 has 15 residues. Germline V gene lookup returns CDR1 SNHLY and CDR2 FYNNEI. V lost 1 base, J lost 6 bases, and 13 bases lay in between. The CDR3 bases are TGTGCCAGCAGTGAAGTTGGGCTCGGTATAAACATTCAGTACTTC. Translating gives CASSEVGLGINIQYF.

In its sample, this clonotype was seen a few times. The chain is built from TRBV5-5 and TRBJ2-7; D may be TRBD1 (6 bases). CDR3 length: 19 residues. Germline-derived CDR1 and CDR2 are SGHKS and YYEKEE (reference sequence). V was trimmed by 0 bases and J by 0 bases, leaving 22 bases between them. The CDR3 bases are TGTGCCAGCAGCTTGGCGGTGTCTCGGGACACCAGTTTCTCCTACGAGCAGTACTTC. Protein product: CASSLAVSRDTSFSYEQYF.

V gene TRBV12-3 or TRBV12-4 combines with J gene TRBJ2-3, with 8 nucleotides matching TRBD2. The CDR3 is 15 amino acids. V was pared by 3 bases and J by 8 bases, with 10 bases of the junction left unmatched. CDR3 protein: CASSLRSPSGGTQYF. The CDR3 nucleotides are TGTGCCAGCAGTTTGCGGTCCCCAAGCGGGGGTACGCAGTATTTT.

This clonotype was counted a few times. This chain's CDR3 is CASSLTEVGFAYEQYF. CDR3 nucleotides: TGTGCCAGCAGCTTAACTGAAGTGGGATTCGCCTACGAGCAGTACTTC. The chain recombines TRBV7-3 with TRBJ2-7; D is ambiguous. CDR1 is SGHTA and CDR2 is FQGTGA in the germline V gene. V shed 0 bases and J shed 2 bases, with 14 bases lying between them. The CDR3 runs to 16 residues. The variable domain in full, with the rest retrieved from reference TRBV7-3 and TRBJ2-7, is GAGVSQTPSNKVTEKGKYVELRCDPISGHTALYWYRQSLGQGPEFLIYFQGTGAADDSGLPNDRFFAVRPEGSVSTLKIQRTERGDSAVYLCASSLTEVGFAYEQYFGPGTRLTVT.

This rearrangement joins TRBV5-5 to TRBJ2-7, with unresolved D. V was shortened by 4 bases and J by 0 bases, with 20 bases between the two germline ends. This CDR3 comprises 17 residues. Per germline, CDR1 SGHKS and CDR2 YYEKEE (reference sequence). The CDR3 bases are TGTGCCAGCAGCAAAAGAGGATTTTCCGGCGGCTCCTACGAGCAGTACTTC. As protein: CASSKRGFSGGSYEQYF.

J is TRBJ1-2 and V is TRBV27, with 9 positions matching TRBD1. The CDR3 extends over 15 amino acids. Germline assignment: CDR1 MNHEY and CDR2 SMNVEV (reference sequence). Trimming cost V 4 bases and J 3 bases; bases outside gene matches: 6. Here the CDR3 reads CASSYGTGNYYGYTF. As DNA, the CDR3 is TGTGCCAGCAGTTATGGGACAGGGAACTACTATGGCTACACCTTC.

The sample holds a few counts of this clonotype. The V gene is TRBV5-6, the J gene TRBJ2-7, with 8 nucleotides matching TRBD2. Germline V CDR1 and CDR2: SGHDT, YYEEEE. The V and J ends lost 7 bases and 2 bases, in that order; junction bases with no gene match: 2. The CDR3 has 12 residues. In nucleotides, the CDR3 is TGTGCCAGCGGAGCGGGGGCCTACGAGCAGTACTTC. It specifies CASGAGAYEQYF.